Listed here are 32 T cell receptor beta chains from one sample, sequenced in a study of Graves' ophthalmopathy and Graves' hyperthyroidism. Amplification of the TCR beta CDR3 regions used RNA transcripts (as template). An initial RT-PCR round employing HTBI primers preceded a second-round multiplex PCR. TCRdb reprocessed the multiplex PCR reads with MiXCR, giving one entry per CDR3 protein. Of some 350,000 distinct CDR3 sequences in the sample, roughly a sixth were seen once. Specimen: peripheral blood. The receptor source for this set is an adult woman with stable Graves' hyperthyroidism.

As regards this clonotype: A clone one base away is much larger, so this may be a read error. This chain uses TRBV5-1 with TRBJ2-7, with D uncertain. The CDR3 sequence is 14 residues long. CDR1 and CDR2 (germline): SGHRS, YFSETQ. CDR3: CASSLEGSLYEQCF. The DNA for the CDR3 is TGCGCCAGCAGCTTGGAGGGCAGTCTCTACGAGCAGTGCTTC.

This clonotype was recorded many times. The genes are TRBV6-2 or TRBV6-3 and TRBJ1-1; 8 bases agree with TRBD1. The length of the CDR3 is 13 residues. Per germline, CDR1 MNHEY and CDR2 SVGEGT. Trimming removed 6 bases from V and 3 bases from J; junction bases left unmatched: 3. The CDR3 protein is CASRKTGDTEAFF. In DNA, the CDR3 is TGTGCCAGCAGGAAGACAGGGGACACTGAAGCTTTCTTT.

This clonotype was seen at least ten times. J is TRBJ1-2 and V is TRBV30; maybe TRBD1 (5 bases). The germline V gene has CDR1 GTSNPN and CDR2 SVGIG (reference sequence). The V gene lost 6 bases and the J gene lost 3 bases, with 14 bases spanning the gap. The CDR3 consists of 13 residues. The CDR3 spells CACHRGGDYGYTF. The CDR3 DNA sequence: TGTGCCTGCCATCGCGGGGGGGACTATGGCTACACCTTC. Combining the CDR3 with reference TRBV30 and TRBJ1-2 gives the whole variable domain SQTIHQWPATLVQPVGSPLSLECTVEGTSNPNLYWYRQAAGRGLQLLFYSVGIGQISSEVPQNLSASRPQDRQFILSSKKLLLSDSGFYLCACHRGGDYGYTFGSGTRLTVV.

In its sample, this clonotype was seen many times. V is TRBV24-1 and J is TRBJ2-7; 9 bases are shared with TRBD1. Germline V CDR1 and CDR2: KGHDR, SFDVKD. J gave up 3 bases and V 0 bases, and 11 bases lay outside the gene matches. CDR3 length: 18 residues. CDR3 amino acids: CATSDLRHRDRELYEQYF. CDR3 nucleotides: TGTGCCACCAGTGATTTGAGGCATAGGGACAGGGAACTCTACGAGCAGTACTTC.

The chain's CDR3 is CASSPRGRSGEETQYF. DNA for the CDR3: TGTGCCAGTAGTCCCCGCGGGAGGAGCGGGGAAGAGACCCAGTACTTC. J is TRBJ2-5 and V is TRBV19; the match to TRBD2 covers 8 bases. J lost 3 bases, V lost 5 bases, and 11 bases had no gene match. CDR1 is LNHDA and CDR2 is SQIVND in the germline V gene (reference sequence). The CDR3 totals 16 residues.

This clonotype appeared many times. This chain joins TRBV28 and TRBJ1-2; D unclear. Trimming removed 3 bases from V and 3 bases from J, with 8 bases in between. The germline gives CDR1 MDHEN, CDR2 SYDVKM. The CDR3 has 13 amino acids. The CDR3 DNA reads TGTGCCAGCAGTTTGCAAAGGGACTATGGCTACACCTTC. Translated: CASSLQRDYGYTF.

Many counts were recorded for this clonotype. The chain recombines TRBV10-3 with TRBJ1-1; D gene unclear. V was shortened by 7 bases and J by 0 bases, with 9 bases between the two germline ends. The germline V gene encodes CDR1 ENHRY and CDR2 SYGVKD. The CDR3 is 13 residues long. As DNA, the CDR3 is TGTGCCATCAAAGTCTTAGTGAACACTGAAGCTTTCTTT. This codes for CAIKVLVNTEAFF.

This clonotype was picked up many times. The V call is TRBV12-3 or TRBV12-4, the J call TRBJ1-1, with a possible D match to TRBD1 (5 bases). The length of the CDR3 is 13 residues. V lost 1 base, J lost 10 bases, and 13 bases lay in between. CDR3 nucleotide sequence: TGTGCCAGCAGTTTAGTTGGGGGGAATGGAGCTTTCTTT. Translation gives CASSLVGGNGAFF.

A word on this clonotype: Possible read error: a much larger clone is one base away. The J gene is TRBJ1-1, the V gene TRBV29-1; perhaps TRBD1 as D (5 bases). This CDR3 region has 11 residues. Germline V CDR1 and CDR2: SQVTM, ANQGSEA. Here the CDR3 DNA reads TGCAGCGTACGACAGAACACTGAAGCTTGCTTT. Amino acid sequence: CSVRQNTEACF. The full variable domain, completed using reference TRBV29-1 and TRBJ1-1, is SAVISQKPSRDICQRGTSLTIQCQVDSQVTMMFWYRQQPGQSLTLIATANQGSEATYESGFVIDKFPISRPNLTFSTLTVSNMSPEDSSIYLCSVRQNTEACFGQGTRLTVV.

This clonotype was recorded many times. The CDR3 coding sequence is TGTGCCAGCAGTTGGGGGAGTCTAGCCAAAAACATTCAGTACTTC. Amino acids: CASSWGSLAKNIQYF. The chain has TRBV28 and TRBJ2-4; D possibly uses TRBD1 or TRBD2 (5 bases each). Germline V CDR1 and CDR2: MDHEN, SYDVKM. The CDR3 is 15 amino acids. Trimming took off 4 bases at V and 0 bases at J, with 10 bases between the two ends.

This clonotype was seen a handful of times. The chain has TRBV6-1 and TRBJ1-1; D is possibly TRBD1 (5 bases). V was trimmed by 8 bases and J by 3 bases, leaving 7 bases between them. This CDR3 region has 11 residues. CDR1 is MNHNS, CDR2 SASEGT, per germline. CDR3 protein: CASQGDTEAFF. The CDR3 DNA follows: TGTGCCAGCCAGGGCGACACTGAAGCTTTCTTT.

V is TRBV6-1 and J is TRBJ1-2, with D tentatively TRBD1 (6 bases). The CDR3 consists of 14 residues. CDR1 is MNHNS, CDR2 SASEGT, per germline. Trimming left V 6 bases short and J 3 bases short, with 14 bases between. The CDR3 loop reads CASRARGTDYGYTF. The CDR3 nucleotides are TGTGCCAGCAGGGCCAGGGGCACGGACTATGGCTACACCTTC.

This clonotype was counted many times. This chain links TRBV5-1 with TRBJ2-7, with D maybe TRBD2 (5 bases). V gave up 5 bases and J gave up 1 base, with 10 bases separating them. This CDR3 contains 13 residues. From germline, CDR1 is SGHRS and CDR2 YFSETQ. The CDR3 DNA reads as TGCGCCAGCAGGGGTAGCGCATCCTACGAGCAGTACTTC. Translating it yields CASRGSASYEQYF.

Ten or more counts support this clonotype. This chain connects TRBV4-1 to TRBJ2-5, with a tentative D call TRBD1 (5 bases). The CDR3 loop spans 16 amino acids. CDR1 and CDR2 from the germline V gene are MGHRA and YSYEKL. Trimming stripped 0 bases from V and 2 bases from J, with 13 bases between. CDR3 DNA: TGCGCCAGCAGCCAAGATCGGGTAGGGGTACAAGAGACCCAGTACTTC. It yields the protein CASSQDRVGVQETQYF.

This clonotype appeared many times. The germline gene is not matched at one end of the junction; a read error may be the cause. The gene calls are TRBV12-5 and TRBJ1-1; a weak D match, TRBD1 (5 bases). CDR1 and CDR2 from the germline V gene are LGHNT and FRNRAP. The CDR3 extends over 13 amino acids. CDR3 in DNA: TGTGCTAGTGATTTGGTTACAGGCACTGAAGCTTTCTTT. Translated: CASDLVTGTEAFF.

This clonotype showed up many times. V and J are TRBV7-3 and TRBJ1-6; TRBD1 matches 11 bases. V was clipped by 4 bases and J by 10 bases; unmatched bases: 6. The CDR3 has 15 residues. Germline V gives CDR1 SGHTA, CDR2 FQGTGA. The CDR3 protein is CASSSGQGDYSPLHF. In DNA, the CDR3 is TGTGCCAGCAGCTCGGGACAGGGGGATTACTCACCCCTCCACTTT.

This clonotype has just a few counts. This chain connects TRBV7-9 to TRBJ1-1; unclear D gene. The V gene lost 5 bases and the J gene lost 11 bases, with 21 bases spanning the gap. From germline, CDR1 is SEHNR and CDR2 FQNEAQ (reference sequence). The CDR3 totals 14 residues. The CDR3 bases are TGTGCCAGCAGCCCCTATCGGGGTGTACCTGGGGCTTTCTTT. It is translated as CASSPYRGVPGAFF.

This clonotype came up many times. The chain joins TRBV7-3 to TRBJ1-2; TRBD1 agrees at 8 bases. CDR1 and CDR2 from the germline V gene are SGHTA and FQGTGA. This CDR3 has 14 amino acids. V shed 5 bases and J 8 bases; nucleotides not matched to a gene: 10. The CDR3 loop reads CASSPDRGFGGYTF. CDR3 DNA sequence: TGTGCCAGCAGCCCTGACAGGGGTTTTGGAGGCTACACCTTC.

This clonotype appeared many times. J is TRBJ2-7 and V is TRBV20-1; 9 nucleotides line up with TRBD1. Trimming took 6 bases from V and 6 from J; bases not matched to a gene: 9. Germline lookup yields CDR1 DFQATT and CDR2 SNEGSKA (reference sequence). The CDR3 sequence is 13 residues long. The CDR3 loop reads CSANPGQGPEQYF. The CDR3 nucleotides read TGCAGTGCAAATCCGGGACAGGGCCCCGAGCAGTACTTC.

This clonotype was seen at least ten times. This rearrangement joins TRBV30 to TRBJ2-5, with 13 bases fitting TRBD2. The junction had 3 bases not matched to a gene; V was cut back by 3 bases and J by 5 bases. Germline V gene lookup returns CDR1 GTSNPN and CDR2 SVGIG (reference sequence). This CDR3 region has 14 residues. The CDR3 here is CAWRLAGGLETQYF. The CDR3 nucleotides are TGTGCCTGGAGACTAGCGGGAGGGCTGGAGACCCAGTACTTC.

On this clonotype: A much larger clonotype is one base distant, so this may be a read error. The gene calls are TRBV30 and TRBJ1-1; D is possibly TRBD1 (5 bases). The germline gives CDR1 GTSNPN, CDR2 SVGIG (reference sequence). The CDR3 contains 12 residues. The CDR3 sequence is CAWSRLQAEACF. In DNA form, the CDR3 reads TGTGCCTGGAGTCGATTACAGGCTGAAGCTTGCTTT.

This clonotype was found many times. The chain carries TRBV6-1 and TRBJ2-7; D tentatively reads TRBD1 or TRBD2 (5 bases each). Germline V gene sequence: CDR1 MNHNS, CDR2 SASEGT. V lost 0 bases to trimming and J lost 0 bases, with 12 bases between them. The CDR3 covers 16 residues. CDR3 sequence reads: CASSEAGWDGSYEQYF. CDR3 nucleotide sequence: TGTGCCAGCAGTGAAGCGGGATGGGACGGCTCCTACGAGCAGTACTTC.

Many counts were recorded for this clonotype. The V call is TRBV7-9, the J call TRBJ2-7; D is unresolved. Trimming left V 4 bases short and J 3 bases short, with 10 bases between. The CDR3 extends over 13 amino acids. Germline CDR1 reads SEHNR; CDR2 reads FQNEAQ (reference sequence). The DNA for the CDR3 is TGTGCCAGCAGCTCGGGCCTCATCTACGAGCAGTACTTC. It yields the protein CASSSGLIYEQYF.

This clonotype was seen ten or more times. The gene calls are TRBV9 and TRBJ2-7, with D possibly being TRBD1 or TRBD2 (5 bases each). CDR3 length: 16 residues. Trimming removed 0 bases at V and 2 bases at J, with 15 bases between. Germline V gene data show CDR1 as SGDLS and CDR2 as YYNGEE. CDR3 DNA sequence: TGTGCCAGCAGCGTAGGTGGGACGGCTCCCACCTACGAGCAGTACTTC. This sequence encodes CASSVGGTAPTYEQYF. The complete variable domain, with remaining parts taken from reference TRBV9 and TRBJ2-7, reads DSGVTQTPKHLITATGQRVTLRCSPRSGDLSVYWYQQSLDQGLQFLIQYYNGEERAKGNILERFSAQQFPDLHSELNLSSLELGDSALYFCASSVGGTAPTYEQYFGPGTRLTVT.

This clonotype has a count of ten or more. This CDR3 reads CASSQKRQGALHF. The CDR3 bases are TGTGCCAGCAGCCAAAAAAGGCAGGGCGCCCTGCATTTT. V is TRBV3-1 and J is TRBJ1-5; perhaps TRBD1 as D (5 bases). CDR3 size: 13 residues. Trimming shortened V by 2 bases and J by 15 bases, and 17 bases separated the two germline ends. Germline CDR1 and CDR2: LGHDT and YNNKEL (reference sequence).

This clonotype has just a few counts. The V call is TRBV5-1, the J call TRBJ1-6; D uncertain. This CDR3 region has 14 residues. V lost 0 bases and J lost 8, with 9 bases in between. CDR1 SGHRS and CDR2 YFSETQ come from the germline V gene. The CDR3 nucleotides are TGCGCCAGCAGCTTGGTCGTAGAGGATTCACCCCTCCACTTT. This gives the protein CASSLVVEDSPLHF.

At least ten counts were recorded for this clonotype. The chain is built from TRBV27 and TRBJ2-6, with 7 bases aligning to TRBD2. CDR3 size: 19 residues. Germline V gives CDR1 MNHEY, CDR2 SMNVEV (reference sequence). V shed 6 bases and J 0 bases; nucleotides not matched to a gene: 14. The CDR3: CASRDGRSYLLSGANVLTF. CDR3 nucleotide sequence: TGTGCCAGCAGGGACGGGAGGTCCTATCTGCTCTCTGGGGCCAACGTCCTGACTTTC.

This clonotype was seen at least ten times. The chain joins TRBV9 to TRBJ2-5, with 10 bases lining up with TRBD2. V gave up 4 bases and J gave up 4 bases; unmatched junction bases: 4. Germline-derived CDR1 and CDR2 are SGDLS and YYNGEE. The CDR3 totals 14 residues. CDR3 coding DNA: TGTGCCAGCAGCCCTTCTAGCGGGAGAGAGACCCAGTACTTC. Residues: CASSPSSGRETQYF.

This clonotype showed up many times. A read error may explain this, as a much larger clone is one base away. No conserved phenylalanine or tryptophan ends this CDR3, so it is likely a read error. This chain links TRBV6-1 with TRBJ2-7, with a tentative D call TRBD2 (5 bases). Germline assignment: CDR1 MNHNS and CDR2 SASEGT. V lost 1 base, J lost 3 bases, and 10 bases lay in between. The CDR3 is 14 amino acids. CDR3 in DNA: TGTGCCAGCAGTGAAGGGACTGTTTTCTACGAGCAGTACCTC. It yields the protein CASSEGTVFYEQYL.

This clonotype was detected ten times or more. As DNA, the CDR3 is TGTGCCAGCAGCTTCATAACAGGGGTGAACACTGAAGCTTTCTTT. It codes for CASSFITGVNTEAFF. The chain uses TRBV13 and TRBJ1-1; 7 nucleotides agree with TRBD1. The CDR3 has 15 amino acids. V shed 3 bases and J 0 bases; nucleotides not matched to a gene: 4. Germline V CDR1 and CDR2: PRHDT, FYEKMQ (reference sequence).

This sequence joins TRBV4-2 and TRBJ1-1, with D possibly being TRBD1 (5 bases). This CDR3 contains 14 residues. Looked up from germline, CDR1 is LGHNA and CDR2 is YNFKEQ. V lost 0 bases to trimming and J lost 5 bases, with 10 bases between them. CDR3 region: CASSQDWGGTEAFF. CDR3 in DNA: TGTGCCAGCAGCCAAGATTGGGGGGGTACTGAAGCTTTCTTT.

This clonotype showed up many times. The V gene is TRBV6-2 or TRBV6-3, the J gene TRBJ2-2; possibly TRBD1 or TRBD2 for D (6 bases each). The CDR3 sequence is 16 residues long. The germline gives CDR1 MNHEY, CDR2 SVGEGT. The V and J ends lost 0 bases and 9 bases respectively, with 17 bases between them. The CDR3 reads CASSYSRESGARELFF. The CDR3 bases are TGTGCCAGCAGTTACTCGAGGGAGTCGGGGGCCCGGGAGCTGTTTTTT.